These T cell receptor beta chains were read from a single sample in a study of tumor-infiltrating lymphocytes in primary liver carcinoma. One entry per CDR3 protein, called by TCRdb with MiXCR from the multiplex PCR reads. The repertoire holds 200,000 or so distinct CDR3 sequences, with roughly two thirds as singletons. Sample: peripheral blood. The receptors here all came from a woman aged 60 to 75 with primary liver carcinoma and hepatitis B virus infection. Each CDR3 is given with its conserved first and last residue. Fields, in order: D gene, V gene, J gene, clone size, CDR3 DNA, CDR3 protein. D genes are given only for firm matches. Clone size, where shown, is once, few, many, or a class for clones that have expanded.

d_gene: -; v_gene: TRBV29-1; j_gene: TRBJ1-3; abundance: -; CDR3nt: TGCAGCGTTGATGCCGAGGGTGGAAATACCATATATTTT; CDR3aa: CSVDAEGGNTIYF
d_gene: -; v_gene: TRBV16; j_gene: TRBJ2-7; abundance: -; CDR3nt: TGTGCCAGCAGCCAAGTCAGGGGCGGCCTACCTTACGAGCAGTACTTC; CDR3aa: CASSQVRGGLPYEQYF
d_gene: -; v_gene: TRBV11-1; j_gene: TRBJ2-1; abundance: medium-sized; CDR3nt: TGTGCCAGCAGCTTAGTGGGGCTCTTCTCCTACAATGAGCAGTTCTTC; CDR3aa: CASSLVGLFSYNEQFF
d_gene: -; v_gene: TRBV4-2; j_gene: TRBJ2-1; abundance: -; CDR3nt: TGTGTCAGCAGCCAAACGGCTCGAAGCATTGGCTGGAAGCAGTTCTTC; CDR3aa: CVSSQTARSIGWKQFF
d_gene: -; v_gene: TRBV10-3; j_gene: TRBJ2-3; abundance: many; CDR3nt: TGTGCCATCAGCCGGGACGACACAGATACGCAGTATTTT; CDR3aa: CAISRDDTDTQYF
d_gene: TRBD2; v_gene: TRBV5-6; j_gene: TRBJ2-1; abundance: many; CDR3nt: TGTGCCAGCAGGGATCTAGCGGGAGGTCTCTCTGAGCAGTTCTTC; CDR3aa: CASRDLAGGLSEQFF
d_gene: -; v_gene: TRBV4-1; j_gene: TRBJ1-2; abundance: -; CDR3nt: TGCGCCAGCAGCCAGTTGCGGTTGCTCCTAGTCATGGGGAGCTACACCTTC; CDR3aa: CASSQLRLLLVMGSYTF
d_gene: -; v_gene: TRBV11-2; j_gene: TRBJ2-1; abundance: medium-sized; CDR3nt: TGTGCCAGCAGTGCCGGGACGGTGGACTACAATGAGCAGTTCTTC; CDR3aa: CASSAGTVDYNEQFF
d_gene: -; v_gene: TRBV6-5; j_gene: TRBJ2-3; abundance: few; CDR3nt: TGTGCCAGCAGTTTGAAACCCGGGATTGTAAATACGCAGTATTTT; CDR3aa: CASSLKPGIVNTQYF
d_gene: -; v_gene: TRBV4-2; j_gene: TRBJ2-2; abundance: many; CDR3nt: TGTGCCAGCAGCCAAGAAAGGGGGTCCGGGGAGCTGTTTTTT; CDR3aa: CASSQERGSGELFF
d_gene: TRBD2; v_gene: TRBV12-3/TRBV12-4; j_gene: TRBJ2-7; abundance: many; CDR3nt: TGTGCCAGCAGTTCGAGCGGGAGGAGCTCCTACGAGCAGTACTTC; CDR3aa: CASSSSGRSSYEQYF
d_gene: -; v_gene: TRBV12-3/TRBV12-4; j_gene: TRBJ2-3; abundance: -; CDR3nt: TGTGCCAGCAGTTCGGGACTAGGGACAGATACGCGGTATTTT; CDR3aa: CASSSGLGTDTRYF
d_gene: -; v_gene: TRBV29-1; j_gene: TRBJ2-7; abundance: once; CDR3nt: TGCAGCGGATTTGACCCTACTTCCTACGAGCGGTACTTC; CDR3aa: CSGFDPTSYERYF
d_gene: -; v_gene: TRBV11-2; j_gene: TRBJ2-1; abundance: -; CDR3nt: TGTGTCAGAAGCTTAGATGGCTTGTACAATGAGCAGTTCTTC; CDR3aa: CVRSLDGLYNEQFF
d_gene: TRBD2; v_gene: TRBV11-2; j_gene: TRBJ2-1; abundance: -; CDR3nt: TGTGCCAGCAGCAGGTCAGTGAAGAGCGGGGGACGATTTCGCAATGAGCAGTTCTTC; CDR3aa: CASSRSVKSGGRFRNEQFF
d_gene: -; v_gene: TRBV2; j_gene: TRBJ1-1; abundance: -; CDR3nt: TGTGCCAGCACACCTTTGTGGGAGAACACTGAAGCTTTCTTT; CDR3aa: CASTPLWENTEAFF
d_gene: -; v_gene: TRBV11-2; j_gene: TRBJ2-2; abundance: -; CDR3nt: TGTGCCAGTGGCCCTCCGCAAGGACCGACCGCGGAGCTGTTTTTT; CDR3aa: CASGPPQGPTAELFF
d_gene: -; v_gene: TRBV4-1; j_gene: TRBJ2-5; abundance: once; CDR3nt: TGCGCCAGCAGCCAGGGCCTAAACAAGGGCCTCCAAGAGACCCAGTACTTC; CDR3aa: CASSQGLNKGLQETQYF
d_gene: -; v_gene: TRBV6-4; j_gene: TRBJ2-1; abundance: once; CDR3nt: TGTGCCAGCAGTGACGAAGGCCGCAATGAGCAGTTCTTC; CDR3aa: CASSDEGRNEQFF
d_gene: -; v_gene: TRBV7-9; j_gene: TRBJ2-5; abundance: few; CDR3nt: TGTGCCAGCAGCTTAGCTTTAGCTCGCCTGGGGGAGACCCAGTACTTC; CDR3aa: CASSLALARLGETQYF
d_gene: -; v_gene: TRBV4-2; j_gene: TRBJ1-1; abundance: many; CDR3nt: TGTGCCAGCAGCCAAGAAGGTGGTGTGGTAGTAACTGAAGCTTTCTTT; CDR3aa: CASSQEGGVVVTEAFF
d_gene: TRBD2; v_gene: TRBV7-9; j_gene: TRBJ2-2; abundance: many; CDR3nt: TGTGCCAGCAGCACCTCGGGACTAGCGGGAGAAGCCGGGGAGCTGTTTTTT; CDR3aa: CASSTSGLAGEAGELFF
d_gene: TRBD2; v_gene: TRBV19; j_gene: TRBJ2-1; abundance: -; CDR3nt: TGTGCCAGTACCCCGGGACTAGCGTTGAATGAGCAGTTCTTC; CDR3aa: CASTPGLALNEQFF
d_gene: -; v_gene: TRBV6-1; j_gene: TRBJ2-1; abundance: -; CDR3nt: TGTGCTAACAGTCATGGGCTGAGGCGAGACTACAATAAGCAGTTCTTC; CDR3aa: CANSHGLRRDYNKQFF